The T cell receptor beta chain under discussion was sequenced for a study of circulating CD8 cells and anti-PD-1 response in melanoma. Whole-study context: Of roughly 13 patients, seven got anti-PD-1 first and six had prior therapy.

Study-wide findings and caveats: Tumor reactivity was tested by peptide assays on expanded sorted subsets. Clonotype sharing was highest between DPOS and TIGIT subsets.

Germline V gene lookup returns CDR1 LNHDA and CDR2 SQIVND (reference sequence). This CDR3 comprises 13 residues. On this clonotype itself: Its antigen is unknown. This may be a read error: a much more frequent sequence differs by one nucleotide.

Using around 14 ng of total RNA, TCR libraries were made with the QIAseq Immune Repertoire TCR panel. Each CDR3 protein gets one entry after TCRdb re-called the reads with MiXCR. In the table there are over a thousand distinct CDR3 sequences, over 8.5% of which are singletons. Four subsets defined by PD-1 and/or TIGIT were sorted from live CD3+CD8+TCRalphabeta+ cells. The source of this sequence is a human donor with melanoma. Sample: CD8+ T cells from PBMCs, taken at baseline or after one month of anti-PD-1 therapy (not recorded which). This chain connects TRBV19 to TRBJ2-7; D is unresolved. Written as DNA, the CDR3 is TGTGCCAGTACCGCTGACGTACTCAGCGAGCGGTACTTC. Its protein is CASTADVLSERYF.